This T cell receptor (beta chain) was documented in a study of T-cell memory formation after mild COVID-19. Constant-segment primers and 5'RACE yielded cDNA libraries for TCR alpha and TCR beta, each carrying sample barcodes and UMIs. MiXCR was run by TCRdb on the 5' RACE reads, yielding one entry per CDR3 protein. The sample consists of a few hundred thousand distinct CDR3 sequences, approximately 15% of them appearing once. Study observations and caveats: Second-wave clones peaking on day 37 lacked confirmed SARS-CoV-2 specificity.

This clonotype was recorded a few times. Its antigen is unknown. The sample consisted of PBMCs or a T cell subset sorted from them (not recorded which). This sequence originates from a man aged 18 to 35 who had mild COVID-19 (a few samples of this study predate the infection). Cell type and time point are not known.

The CDR3 protein is CAWSPGTGGSDEQFF. The CDR3 DNA is TGTGCCTGGAGTCCGGGGACAGGGGGTTCGGATGAGCAGTTCTTC. J is TRBJ2-1 and V is TRBV30, with 11 bases identical to TRBD1. Trimming removed 2 bases from V and 8 bases from J; junction bases left unmatched: 8. Per the germline V gene, CDR1 is GTSNPN and CDR2 is SVGIG (reference sequence). CDR3 size: 15 residues.